The clone carrying this TCR beta chain appeared a few times. Its cognate antigen is unknown. The data belong to a study of CD8 T cells in ankylosing spondylitis. Losses at the gene ends were 7 bases for V and 5 bases for J; bases not matched to a gene: 13. CDR3 length: 14 amino acids. Germline assignment: CDR1 SQVTM and CDR2 ANQGSEA. Points from the study as a whole: Ankylosing spondylitis blood appeared to carry a characteristic TCR beta motif of roughly 8 highly homologous variants. Earlier studies detected some motif variants in reactive arthritis synovial fluid and blood. In ankylosing spondylitis patients, matched synovial fluid reportedly showed significant enrichment of disease-linked clones. CD8+ by phenotype, disease-linked clones were relatively rare in peripheral blood.

For TCR beta, libraries came from quantitative 5'-RACE with molecular barcodes. TCRdb fed the 5' RACE reads into MiXCR, producing one record per CDR3 protein. The sample gives about 420,000 distinct CDR3 sequences, around 22% of which show up once; roughly a sixth is in the top ten. This receptor was identified in a male donor with ankylosing spondylitis. The rearrangement uses TRBV29-1 and TRBJ1-1, with 7 bases identical to TRBD1. The sequencing input was blood, either unsorted or a sorted T cell fraction (not recorded which). The CDR3 nucleotides are TGCAGCGCCCCTGTAGGGGGCGTAAATACTGAAGCTTTCTTT. Translation: CSAPVGGVNTEAFF.